A single sample gave rise to the 10 T cell receptor beta chains below, sequenced in a study of blood T cell repertoires in COVID-19. Assay: immunoSEQ multiplex PCR; the TCRdb copy retains only in-frame clones and omits some. The table records under 200,000 clones, roughly four fifths of them present only once. The sample was peripheral blood. The receptor source for this set is a woman in her forties with acute or convalescent COVID-19.

The rearrangement uses TRBV7-9 and TRBJ1-2, with D possibly matching TRBD1 (6 bases). V lost 3 bases, J lost 4 bases, and 21 bases lay in between. CDR1 and CDR2 (germline): SEHNR, FQNEAQ (reference sequence). There are 17 residues in the CDR3. CDR3 region: CASSLDVGRGLTYGYTF. CDR3 DNA sequence: TGTGCCAGCAGCTTGGATGTGGGGCGGGGGCTGACCTATGGCTACACCTTC.

This chain links TRBV5-5 with TRBJ1-1; no definite D call. There are 15 residues in the CDR3. The germline V gene has CDR1 SGHKS and CDR2 YYEKEE (reference sequence). V dropped 4 bases and J dropped 5 bases, with 18 bases sitting between them. The CDR3 region is CASSAQPTSGTEAFF. CDR3 DNA: TGTGCCAGCAGCGCCCAACCAACCTCGGGAACTGAAGCTTTCTTT.

The chain links TRBV14 to TRBJ2-1, with D possibly being TRBD2 (6 bases). Germline CDR1 SGHDN, CDR2 FVKESK. Trimming shortened V by 4 bases and J by 6 bases, and 10 bases separated the two germline ends. The CDR3 contains 13 residues. As DNA, the CDR3 is TGTGCCAGCAGCCGGACTAACAGCAATGAGCAGTTCTTC. Protein: CASSRTNSNEQFF.

The chain couples TRBV5-1 to TRBJ2-1; 11 bases line up with TRBD2. Unmatched junction bases numbered 2, after V lost 4 bases and J lost 5 bases. The CDR3 has 14 residues. Per the germline V gene, CDR1 is SGHRS and CDR2 is YFSETQ. The CDR3 is CASSTGLADNEQFF. For the CDR3, the DNA is TGCGCCAGCAGCACGGGACTAGCGGACAATGAGCAGTTCTTC. The full variable domain, with the rest looked up from reference TRBV5-1 and TRBJ2-1, is KAGVTQTPRYLIKTRGQQVTLSCSPISGHRSVSWYQQTPGQGLQFLFEYFSETQRNKGNFPGRFSGRQFSNSRSEMNVSTLELGDSALYLCASSTGLADNEQFFGPGTRLTVL.

The rearrangement links TRBV6-1 to TRBJ1-1, with TRBD1 matching 7 bases. The CDR3 runs 17 residues. CDR1 is MNHNS and CDR2 is SASEGT in the germline V gene. Trimming took 4 bases from V and 5 from J; bases not matched to a gene: 16. The CDR3: CASSGPQRLQGRTEAFF. CDR3 nucleotide sequence: TGTGCCAGCAGTGGTCCACAAAGATTACAGGGGAGGACTGAAGCTTTCTTT.

This clone has just one count. This chain joins TRBV18 and TRBJ2-7, with D perhaps TRBD1 (5 bases). The CDR3 has 12 amino acids. CDR1 is KGHSH, CDR2 LQKENI, per germline. Between the trimmed V and J ends, which lost 3 bases and 6 bases, there was a span of 9 bases. The CDR3 DNA reads as TGTGCCAGCTCACCCGACAGAACCGAGCAGTACTTC. Translating gives CASSPDRTEQYF.

J is TRBJ2-7 and V is TRBV2; 10 nucleotides line up with TRBD1. CDR1 and CDR2 (germline): SNHLY, FYNNEI. The CDR3 length is 15 residues. V lost 2 bases, J lost 6 bases, and 7 bases stayed unmatched. CDR3: CASSEQGQGYSEQYF. CDR3 sequence (DNA): TGTGCCAGCAGTGAACAGGGACAGGGGTACTCCGAGCAGTACTTC.

This rearrangement joins TRBV6-1 to TRBJ1-5, with a tentative D call TRBD1 (5 bases). V lost 3 bases and J lost 0, with 9 bases in between. Germline V gives CDR1 MNHNS, CDR2 SASEGT. The CDR3 is 15 amino acids. The CDR3 reads CASSEGRNSNQPQHF. Here the CDR3 DNA reads TGTGCCAGCAGTGAGGGGCGGAATAGCAATCAGCCCCAGCATTTT.

The chain employs TRBV6-5 and TRBJ1-2; the match to TRBD1 covers 8 bases. CDR3 size: 16 residues. Germline CDR1 MNHEY, CDR2 SVGAGI. The ends lost 4 bases at V and 8 bases at J; junction bases unmatched: 15. CDR3 in amino acids: CASSSLGQGGVGGYTF. The CDR3 DNA sequence: TGTGCCAGCAGTTCCCTAGGACAGGGTGGGGTCGGAGGCTACACCTTC.

The chain joins TRBV13 to TRBJ2-5; D unclear. The V end was cut by 5 bases, the J end by 4 bases, with 17 bases between. The CDR3 extends over 15 amino acids. Germline V CDR1 and CDR2: PRHDT, FYEKMQ (reference sequence). CDR3 in DNA: TGTGCCAGCAGCCCCCAGCGAGTAGCTCCAGAGACCCAGTACTTC. Translation gives CASSPQRVAPETQYF.